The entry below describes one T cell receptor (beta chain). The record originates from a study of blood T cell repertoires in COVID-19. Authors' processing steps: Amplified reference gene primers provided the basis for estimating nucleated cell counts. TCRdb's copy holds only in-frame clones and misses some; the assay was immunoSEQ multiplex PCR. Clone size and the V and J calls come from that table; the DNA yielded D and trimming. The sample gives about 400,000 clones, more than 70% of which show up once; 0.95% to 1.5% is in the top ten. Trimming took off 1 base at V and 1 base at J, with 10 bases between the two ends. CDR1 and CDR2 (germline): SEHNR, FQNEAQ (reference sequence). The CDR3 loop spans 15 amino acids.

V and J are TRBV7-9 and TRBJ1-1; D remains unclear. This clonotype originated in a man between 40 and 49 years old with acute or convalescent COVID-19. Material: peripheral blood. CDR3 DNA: TGTGCCAGCAGCTTAGGGGCAGGCAGGAACACTGAAGCTTTCTTT. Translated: CASSLGAGRNTEAFF.